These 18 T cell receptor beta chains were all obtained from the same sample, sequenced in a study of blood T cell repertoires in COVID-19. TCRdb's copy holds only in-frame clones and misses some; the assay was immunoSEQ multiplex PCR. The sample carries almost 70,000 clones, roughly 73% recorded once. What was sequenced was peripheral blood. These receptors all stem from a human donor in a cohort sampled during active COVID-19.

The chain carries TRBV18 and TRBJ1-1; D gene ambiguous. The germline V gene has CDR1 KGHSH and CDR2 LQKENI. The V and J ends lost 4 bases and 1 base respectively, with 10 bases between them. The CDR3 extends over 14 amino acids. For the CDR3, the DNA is TGTGCCAGCTCACAGCGGCAGACGAACACTGAAGCTTTCTTT. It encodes CASSQRQTNTEAFF.

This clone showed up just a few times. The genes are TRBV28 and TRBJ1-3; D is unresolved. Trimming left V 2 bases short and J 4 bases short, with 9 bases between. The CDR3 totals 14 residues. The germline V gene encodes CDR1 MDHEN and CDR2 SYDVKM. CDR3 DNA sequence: TGTGCCAGCAGTTTAAACCCGGGGGGAAACACCATATATTTT. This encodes CASSLNPGGNTIYF.

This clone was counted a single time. CDR3 residues: CASSARTSGGVREQYF. The CDR3 DNA is TGTGCCAGTAGTGCGCGGACTAGCGGGGGAGTACGCGAGCAGTACTTC. The chain is built from TRBV19 and TRBJ2-7; 13 bases map to TRBD2. The CDR3 sequence is 16 residues long. Germline V lookup: CDR1 LNHDA, CDR2 SQIVND (reference sequence). Unmatched junction bases numbered 10, after V lost 5 bases and J lost 6 bases.

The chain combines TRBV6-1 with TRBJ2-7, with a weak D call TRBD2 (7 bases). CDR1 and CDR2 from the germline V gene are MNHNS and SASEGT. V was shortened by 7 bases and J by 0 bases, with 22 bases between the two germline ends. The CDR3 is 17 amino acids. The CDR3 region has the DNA TGTGCCAGCACCGAAGCGCTGGGGGGGGCCAGCTCCTACGAGCAGTACTTC. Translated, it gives CASTEALGGASSYEQYF.

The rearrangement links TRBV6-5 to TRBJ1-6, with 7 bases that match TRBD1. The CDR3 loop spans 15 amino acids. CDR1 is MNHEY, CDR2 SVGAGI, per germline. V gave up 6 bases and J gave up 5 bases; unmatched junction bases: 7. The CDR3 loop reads CASRPQGEDNSPLHF. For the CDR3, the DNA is TGTGCCAGCAGACCGCAGGGGGAGGATAATTCACCCCTCCACTTT.

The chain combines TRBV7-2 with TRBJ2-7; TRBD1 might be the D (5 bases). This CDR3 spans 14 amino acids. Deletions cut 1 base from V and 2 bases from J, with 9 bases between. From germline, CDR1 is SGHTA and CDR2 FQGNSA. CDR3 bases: TGTGCCAGCAGCTTAGGGAAGGGGACCTACGAGCAGTACTTC. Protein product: CASSLGKGTYEQYF.

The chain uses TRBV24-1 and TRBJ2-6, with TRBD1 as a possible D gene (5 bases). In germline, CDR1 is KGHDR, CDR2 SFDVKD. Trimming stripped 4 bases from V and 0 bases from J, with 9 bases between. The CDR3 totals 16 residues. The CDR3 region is CATSETGLSGANVLTF. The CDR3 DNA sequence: TGTGCCACCAGTGAAACAGGCCTCTCTGGGGCCAACGTCCTGACTTTC.

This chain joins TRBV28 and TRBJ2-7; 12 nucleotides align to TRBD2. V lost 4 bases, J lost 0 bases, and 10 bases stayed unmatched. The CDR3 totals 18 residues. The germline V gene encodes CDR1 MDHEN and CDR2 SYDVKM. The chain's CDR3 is CASSSLTSGGPSSYEQYF. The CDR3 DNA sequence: TGTGCCAGCAGTTCTCTGACTAGCGGGGGCCCTAGCTCCTACGAGCAGTACTTC. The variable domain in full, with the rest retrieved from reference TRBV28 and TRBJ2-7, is DVKVTQSSRYLVKRTGEKVFLECVQDMDHENMFWYRQDPGLGLRLIYFSYDVKMKEKGDIPEGYSVSREKKERFSLILESASTNQTSMYLCASSSLTSGGPSSYEQYFGPGTRLTVT.

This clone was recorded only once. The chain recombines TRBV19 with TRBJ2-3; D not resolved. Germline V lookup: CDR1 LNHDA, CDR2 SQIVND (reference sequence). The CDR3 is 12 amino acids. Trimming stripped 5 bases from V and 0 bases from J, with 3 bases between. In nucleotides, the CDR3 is TGTGCCAGTAGTCCAAGCACAGATACGCAGTATTTT. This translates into CASSPSTDTQYF.

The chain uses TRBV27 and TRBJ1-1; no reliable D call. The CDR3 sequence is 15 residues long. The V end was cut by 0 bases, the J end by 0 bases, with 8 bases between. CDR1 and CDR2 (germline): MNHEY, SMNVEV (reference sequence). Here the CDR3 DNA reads TGTGCCAGCAGTTTATCTCTACAGATGAACACTGAAGCTTTCTTT. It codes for CASSLSLQMNTEAFF.

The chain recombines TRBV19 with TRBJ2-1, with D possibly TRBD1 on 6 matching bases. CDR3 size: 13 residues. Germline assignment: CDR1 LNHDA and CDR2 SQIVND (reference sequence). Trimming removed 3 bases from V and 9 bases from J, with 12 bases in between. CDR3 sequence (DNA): TGTGCCAGTAGTATGTTAGGGGGTCTTGAGCAGTTCTTC. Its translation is CASSMLGGLEQFF.

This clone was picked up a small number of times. CDR3 sequence (DNA): TGTGCCAGCTCACCTAACAGTGTAACCTACGAGCAGTACTTC. This sequence encodes CASSPNSVTYEQYF. J is TRBJ2-7 and V is TRBV18; D not certain. The V end lost 3 bases, the J end lost 2 bases, and 11 bases lay between the germline ends. Germline loops: CDR1 KGHSH, CDR2 LQKENI. This CDR3 has 14 amino acids. The entire variable domain, with the rest obtained from reference TRBV18 and TRBJ2-7, is as follows: NAGVMQNPRHLVRRRGQEARLRCSPMKGHSHVYWYRQLPEEGLKFMVYLQKENIIDESGMPKERFSAEFPKEGPSILRIQQVVRGDSAAYFCASSPNSVTYEQYFGPGTRLTVT.

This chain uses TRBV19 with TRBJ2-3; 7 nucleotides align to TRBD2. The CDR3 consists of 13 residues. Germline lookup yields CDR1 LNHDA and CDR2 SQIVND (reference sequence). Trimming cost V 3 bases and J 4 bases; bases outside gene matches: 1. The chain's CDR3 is CASSMGGADTQYF. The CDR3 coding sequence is TGTGCCAGTAGTATGGGGGGGGCAGATACGCAGTATTTT. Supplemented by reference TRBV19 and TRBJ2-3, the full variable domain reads DGGITQSPKYLFRKEGQNVTLSCEQNLNHDAMYWYRQDPGQGLRLIYYSQIVNDFQKGDIAEGYSVSREKKESFPLTVTSAQKNPTAFYLCASSMGGADTQYFGPGTRLTVL.

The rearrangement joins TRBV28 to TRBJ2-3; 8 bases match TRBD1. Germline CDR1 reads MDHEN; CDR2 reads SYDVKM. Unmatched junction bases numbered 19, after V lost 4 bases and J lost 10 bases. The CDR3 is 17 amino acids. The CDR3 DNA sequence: TGTGCCAGCAGTTCCGCTCATGCCGAGGACAGGGCAGGATCGCAGTATTTT. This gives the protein CASSSAHAEDRAGSQYF.

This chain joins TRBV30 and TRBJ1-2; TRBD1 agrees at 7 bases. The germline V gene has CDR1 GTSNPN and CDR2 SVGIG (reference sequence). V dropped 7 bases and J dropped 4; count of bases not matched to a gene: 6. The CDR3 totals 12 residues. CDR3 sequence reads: CASTGRGYGYTF. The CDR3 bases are TGTGCCTCGACAGGGAGAGGCTATGGCTACACCTTC.

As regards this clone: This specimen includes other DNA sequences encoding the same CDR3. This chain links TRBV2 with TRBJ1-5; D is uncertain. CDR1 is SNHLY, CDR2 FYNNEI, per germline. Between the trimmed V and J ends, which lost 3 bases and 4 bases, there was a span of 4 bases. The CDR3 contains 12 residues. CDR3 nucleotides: TGTGCCAGCAGTGACCCTAATCAGCCCCAGCATTTT. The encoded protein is CASSDPNQPQHF. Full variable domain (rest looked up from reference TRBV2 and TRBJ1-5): EPEVTQTPSHQVTQMGQEVILRCVPISNHLYFYWYRQILGQKVEFLVSFYNNEISEKSEIFDDQFSVERPDGSNFTLKIRSTKLEDSAMYFCASSDPNQPQHFGDGTRLSIL.

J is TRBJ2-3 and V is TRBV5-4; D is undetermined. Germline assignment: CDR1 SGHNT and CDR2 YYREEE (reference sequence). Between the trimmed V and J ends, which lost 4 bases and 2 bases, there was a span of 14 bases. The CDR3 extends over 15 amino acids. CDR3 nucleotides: TGTGCCAGCAGCCAGGCCCCCAGCTCCACAGATACGCAGTATTTT. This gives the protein CASSQAPSSTDTQYF. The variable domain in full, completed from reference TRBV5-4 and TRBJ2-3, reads ETGVTQSPTHLIKTRGQQVTLRCSSQSGHNTVSWYQQALGQGPQFIFQYYREEENGRGNFPPRFSGLQFPNYSSELNVNALELDDSALYLCASSQAPSSTDTQYFGPGTRLTVL.

The CDR3 loop is CSASRSGQETQYF. In DNA form, the CDR3 reads TGCAGTGCTAGTCGCAGCGGTCAAGAGACCCAGTACTTC. V is TRBV20-1 and J is TRBJ2-5; D possibly corresponds to TRBD2 (5 bases). The CDR3 extends over 13 amino acids. Germline V lookup: CDR1 DFQATT, CDR2 SNEGSKA (reference sequence). Trimming left V 3 bases short and J 2 bases short, with 10 bases between.